The 18 T cell receptor beta chains below all came from one sample that was sequenced in a study of sequential checkpoint blockade in melanoma. Described treatment: randomized to nivolumab then ipilimumab (arm A) or the reverse (arm B). Clones were sequenced by immunoSEQ multiplex PCR, and TCRdb holds only the in-frame ones, with some missing. The sample holds about 9,100 clones; roughly four fifths are singletons and the top ten take roughly 20%. Sequenced material: CD8+ T cells sorted from blood (inferred from file names), taken from a patient given nivolumab and ipilimumab in sequence. The receptors here all came from a human donor with melanoma.

The chain has TRBV7-9 and TRBJ2-5; 7 bases align to TRBD1. The V segment lost 5 bases and the J segment 1 base; nucleotides outside the gene matches: 7. The germline gives CDR1 SEHNR, CDR2 FQNEAQ (reference sequence). The CDR3 is 15 amino acids. The CDR3 loop is CASSPRGRSQETQYF. CDR3 DNA: TGTGCCAGCAGCCCTAGGGGGCGGTCCCAAGAGACCCAGTACTTC. Looking up the rest from reference TRBV7-9 and TRBJ2-5 gives the full variable domain: DTGVSQNPRHKITKRGQNVTFRCDPISEHNRLYWYRQTLGQGPEFLTYFQNEAQLEKSRLLSDRFSAERPKGSFSTLEIQRTEQGDSAMYLCASSPRGRSQETQYFGPGTRLLVL.

V gene TRBV11-2 combines with J gene TRBJ1-2, with D unclear. Germline V gene lookup returns CDR1 SGHAT and CDR2 FQNNGV. The CDR3 extends over 13 amino acids. V was trimmed by 4 bases and J by 2 bases, leaving 8 bases between them. CDR3 DNA sequence: TGTGCCAGCAGCTCCACAGAGAACTATGGCTACACCTTC. Protein sequence: CASSSTENYGYTF.

The chain recombines TRBV4-2 with TRBJ2-1; 10 bases line up with TRBD2. Germline V gives CDR1 LGHNA, CDR2 YNFKEQ. V dropped 0 bases and J dropped 6; count of bases not matched to a gene: 5. The CDR3 has 16 amino acids. The CDR3: CASSQDPSGSVNEQFF. CDR3 coding DNA: TGTGCCAGCAGCCAAGATCCTAGCGGGAGCGTCAATGAGCAGTTCTTC.

This chain links TRBV27 with TRBJ2-3; 12 bases match TRBD1. V lost 6 bases and J lost 0; bases outside the gene matches: 10. Germline CDR1 and CDR2: MNHEY and SMNVEV (reference sequence). This CDR3 is built from 18 residues. The CDR3 nucleotides are TGTGCCAGCAGATTTCTCGGGACAGGGGGCAGGAGCACAGATACGCAGTATTTT. It is translated as CASRFLGTGGRSTDTQYF.

This chain joins TRBV6-4 and TRBJ1-5; D is possibly TRBD1 (5 bases). Germline V gene lookup returns CDR1 MRHNA and CDR2 SNTAGT. CDR3 size: 15 residues. Trimming pared 2 bases from V and 0 bases from J, leaving 8 bases between. The CDR3 sequence is CASSDDSHSNQPQHF. CDR3 bases: TGTGCCAGCAGTGACGACAGCCATAGCAATCAGCCCCAGCATTTT.

The chain combines TRBV27 with TRBJ1-5, with 9 positions matching TRBD1. The V gene end was trimmed by 6 bases and the J gene end by 0 bases; junction bases not matched to a gene: 24. Germline V gene lookup returns CDR1 MNHEY and CDR2 SMNVEV (reference sequence). This CDR3 region has 22 residues. The CDR3 reads CASSRAGQGWWARAYSNQPQHF. CDR3 sequence (DNA): TGTGCCAGCAGCAGGGCGGGACAGGGATGGTGGGCCCGGGCCTATAGCAATCAGCCCCAGCATTTT.

The CDR3 coding sequence is TGTGCCAGCAGCCCGAGGGACAGGGCTTCTGGCGAGCAGTACTTC. This codes for CASSPRDRASGEQYF. The chain is built from TRBV7-6 and TRBJ2-7; the match to TRBD1 covers 9 bases. This CDR3 is 15 amino acids long. The germline CDR1 and CDR2 sequences are SGHVS and FNYEAQ. The V and J ends lost 5 bases and 6 bases, in that order; junction bases with no gene match: 11.

The V gene is TRBV7-9, the J gene TRBJ2-1; TRBD2 matches 8 bases. Germline V gives CDR1 SEHNR, CDR2 FQNEAQ (reference sequence). There are 18 residues in the CDR3. The junction had 21 bases not matched to a gene; V was cut back by 5 bases and J by 9 bases. CDR3 DNA sequence: TGTGCCAGCAGCCCAGGACTAGCCTCCACTCTACATAGTGTTGAGCAGTTCTTC. Translated, it gives CASSPGLASTLHSVEQFF.

This chain links TRBV4-3 with TRBJ2-7, with D tentatively TRBD2 (5 bases). Germline CDR1 is LGHNA and CDR2 is YSLEER. Trimming removed 3 bases at V and 5 bases at J, with 17 bases between. The CDR3 has 15 amino acids. The CDR3 protein is CASSQTLEGVHEQYF. The CDR3 DNA sequence: TGCGCCAGCAGCCAGACCCTTGAGGGCGTCCACGAGCAGTACTTC.

This chain connects TRBV6-5 to TRBJ2-7; tentative D call: TRBD1 (6 bases). The CDR3 consists of 15 residues. V lost 6 bases and J 1 base, leaving 16 bases between the germline ends. Per the germline V gene, CDR1 is MNHEY and CDR2 is SVGAGI. The CDR3 loop reads CASSPTPDRSYEQYF. In DNA form, the CDR3 reads TGTGCCAGCAGCCCTACTCCGGACAGATCCTACGAGCAGTACTTC.

The V gene is TRBV28, the J gene TRBJ2-5, with 10 bases lining up with TRBD1. The V gene end was trimmed by 2 bases and the J gene end by 3 bases; junction bases not matched to a gene: 12. The germline V gene has CDR1 MDHEN and CDR2 SYDVKM. The CDR3 has 18 residues. The DNA for the CDR3 is TGTGCCAGCAGTTTACCCCCTGGGACAGGGGTCGTAGAAGAGACCCAGTACTTC. It specifies CASSLPPGTGVVEETQYF.

This chain joins TRBV7-6 and TRBJ2-1, with TRBD2 as a possible D gene (5 bases). The germline V and J ends were trimmed by 5 bases and 8 bases, with 16 bases remaining between them. From germline, CDR1 is SGHVS and CDR2 FNYEAQ. The CDR3 sequence is 14 residues long. DNA for the CDR3: TGTGCCAGCAGCCCTCCAAGCGGAGGATATGAGCAGTTCTTC. Amino acid sequence: CASSPPSGGYEQFF.

This rearrangement joins TRBV6-5 to TRBJ2-7; 13 bases map to TRBD2. Germline V CDR1 and CDR2: MNHEY, SVGAGI. J was trimmed by 5 bases and V by 8 bases; bases with no gene match: 3. This CDR3 spans 13 amino acids. The DNA of the CDR3 is TGTGCCAGCCGGACTAGCGGGGGCAACGAGCAGTACTTC. Translated, it gives CASRTSGGNEQYF.

The chain is built from TRBV7-9 and TRBJ2-3; maybe TRBD2 (5 bases). V was pared by 1 base and J by 3 bases, with 11 bases between. Germline CDR1 is SEHNR and CDR2 is FQNEAQ (reference sequence). The CDR3 is made up of 15 amino acids. CDR3 sequence: CASSLVGEPTDTQYF. The CDR3 DNA reads as TGTGCCAGCAGCTTAGTGGGAGAACCGACAGATACGCAGTATTTT.

This chain joins TRBV27 and TRBJ2-1; TRBD2 aligns across 8 bases. The CDR3 has 16 residues. The V and J ends lost 5 bases and 4 bases, in that order; junction bases with no gene match: 10. Germline values: CDR1 MNHEY, CDR2 SMNVEV (reference sequence). The CDR3 is CASSDLGLAGYNEQFF. The CDR3 DNA follows: TGTGCCAGCAGTGACCTGGGGCTAGCGGGTTACAATGAGCAGTTCTTC.

The chain combines TRBV6-5 with TRBJ2-5; TRBD1 matches at 9 bases. CDR1 is MNHEY and CDR2 is SVGAGI in the germline V gene. V shed 10 bases, J shed 7 bases, and the junction held 4 bases outside the gene matches. The CDR3 runs 11 residues. DNA for the CDR3: TGTGCCATCGGGACAGGGAGGACCCAGTACTTC. Translated: CAIGTGRTQYF.

Regarding this clone: Mismatch with germline at one junction end may stem from a read error. The chain couples TRBV5-5 to TRBJ1-2, with D perhaps matching TRBD1 (5 bases). Germline V CDR1 and CDR2: SGHKS, YYEKEE (reference sequence). This CDR3 spans 16 amino acids. The CDR3 coding sequence is TGCGCCAGCAGCCAAGAGGAGGGGCAAGGCCTCTATGGCTACACCTTC. It encodes CASSQEEGQGLYGYTF.

The chain combines TRBV9 with TRBJ2-2, with 8 nucleotides matching TRBD1. Germline V lookup: CDR1 SGDLS, CDR2 YYNGEE. V was pared by 3 bases and J by 4 bases, with 2 bases of the junction left unmatched. The CDR3 spans 14 residues. DNA of the CDR3: TGTGCCAGCAGCGGGACAGGGTTCACCGGGGAGCTGTTTTTT. Translated: CASSGTGFTGELFF. Based on the CDR3 plus reference TRBV9 and TRBJ2-2, the full variable domain is DSGVTQTPKHLITATGQRVTLRCSPRSGDLSVYWYQQSLDQGLQFLIQYYNGEERAKGNILERFSAQQFPDLHSELNLSSLELGDSALYFCASSGTGFTGELFFGEGSRLTVL.